This T cell receptor beta chain was observed in a study of T cells in Graves' hyperthyroidism and ophthalmopathy. The germline CDR1 and CDR2 sequences are SNHLY and FYNNEI. V lost 8 bases to trimming and J lost 4 bases; unmatched junction nucleotides: 5. This CDR3 has 14 amino acids. Whole-study results and caveats: The model's output predicted ophthalmopathy at a median of roughly seven months prior to onset.

This clonotype was recorded many times. Its cognate antigen is unknown. TCR beta CDR3 region amplification was performed from RNA transcripts. HTBI primers drove first-round RT-PCR of the TCR CDR3. TCRdb processed the multiplex PCR reads anew with MiXCR; each CDR3 protein has one entry. This table has approximately 620,000 distinct CDR3 sequences, roughly 16% appearing once. The chain combines TRBV2 with TRBJ2-7, with 13 positions matching TRBD2. This TCR came from a woman between 35 and 50 years old with Graves' ophthalmopathy. Sequenced input: blood. The CDR3 spells CASFGLAGAYEQYF. The CDR3 DNA reads as TGTGCCAGCTTCGGACTAGCGGGAGCGTACGAGCAGTACTTC.